This T cell receptor beta chain was sequenced for a study of cytomegalovirus exposure and HLA in healthy donors. Turning to the study itself: Out of roughly 200 million T cells, an earlier analysis found 117 million unique TCR beta sequences in total. Study-wide findings and caveats: Most TCR beta V segments were productive about 87% or about 30% of the time in an earlier analysis. The investigators catalogued 150 or so TCR beta chains as cytomegalovirus-associated. Some public TCRs appeared in many individuals, while most sequences were rare.

The V gene end was trimmed by 3 bases and the J gene end by 6 bases; junction bases not matched to a gene: 6. Germline assignment: CDR1 SGHTA and CDR2 FQGTGA. This CDR3 has 15 amino acids. Remarks on this clone: The antigen is not known.

In the PCR, 60 Vbeta and 13 Jbeta primers were used. The repertoire was sequenced with immunoSEQ multiplex PCR; TCRdb's copy has only in-frame clones and lacks some. Seen here are some 150,000 clones, 72% observed once, and the top ten hold less than 2.5%. The V and J genes are TRBV7-3 and TRBJ2-2; TRBD2 aligns across 8 bases. What was sequenced was PBMCs. The TCR sequence derives from a human donor in good health. CDR3 region: CASSFVGGVPGELFF. For the CDR3, the DNA is TGTGCCAGCAGCTTCGTCGGGGGGGTCCCCGGGGAGCTGTTTTTT.